The rows below give T cell receptor beta chains drawn from one sample of a study of T cell repertoires in cytomegalovirus infection. TCRdb analysed the reads with MiXCR anew, one entry per CDR3 protein. The sample has approximately 1,000,000 distinct CDR3 sequences, roughly 30% seen once. Their target antigens are unknown. The material sequenced was cultured CD8+ T cells from PBMCs, taken from culture after CMV antigen stimulation. These receptors were obtained from a human donor in good health (CMV status not recorded). Some clones in this sample may be carry-over from other donors' samples. Each CDR3 is given with its conserved first and last residue. The order of the fields is V gene, D gene, clone size, J gene, CDR3 protein, CDR3 DNA. A D gene is named only where the DNA matches it firmly. Clone size appears in some rows only: once, few, many, or a class for an expanded clone.

TRBV4-1	-	-	TRBJ1-1	CASSQDRGVNTEAFF	TGCGCCAGCAGCCAAGATCGGGGGGTGAACACTGAAGCTTTCTTT
TRBV7-3	-	few	TRBJ1-1	CASSLMEGTEAFF	TGTGCCAGCAGCTTAATGGAAGGAACTGAAGCTTTCTTT
TRBV27	TRBD1	-	TRBJ2-7	CASSWDRGGYEQYF	TGTGCCAGCAGTTGGGACAGGGGCGGCTACGAGCAGTACTTC
TRBV9	-	-	TRBJ1-3	CASSVQGNRGNTIYF	TGTGCCAGCAGCGTACAGGGGAACCGGGGAAACACCATATATTTT
TRBV4-3	TRBD2	-	TRBJ2-1	CASRSSGTSGGADEQFF	TGCGCCAGCAGGTCCTCCGGGACTAGCGGGGGGGCGGATGAGCAGTTCTTC
TRBV6-1	-	many	TRBJ1-5	CASSLKTGNSNQPQHF	TGTGCCAGCAGTCTTAAGACAGGAAATAGCAATCAGCCCCAGCATTTT
TRBV7-6	TRBD1	-	TRBJ1-6	CASSHDRGKGSYNSPLHF	TGTGCCAGCAGCCATGACAGGGGCAAGGGGTCCTATAATTCACCCCTCCACTTT
TRBV6-5	-	-	TRBJ1-1	CASSFGGLTEAFF	TGTGCCAGCAGTTTTGGGGGGCTCACTGAAGCTTTCTTT
TRBV6-5	TRBD1	-	TRBJ1-1	CASHDPPTTGQGDEAFF	TGTGCCAGCCACGACCCCCCGACGACTGGACAGGGCGATGAAGCTTTCTTT
TRBV2	TRBD2	few	TRBJ2-7	CASSTGGLALPYEQYF	TGTGCCAGCAGTACCGGGGGACTAGCGCTTCCCTACGAGCAGTACTTC
TRBV12-3/TRBV12-4	-	-	TRBJ2-1	CASSLGTQYNEQFF	TGTGCCAGCAGTTTAGGGACTCAGTACAATGAGCAGTTCTTC
TRBV7-6	-	few	TRBJ1-2	CASSKMEVGRTFGYTF	TGTGCCAGCAGTAAAATGGAGGTTGGGAGGACCTTTGGCTACACCTTC
TRBV7-9	-	-	TRBJ2-7	CASERAPGEQYF	TGTGCCAGCGAAAGGGCCCCAGGCGAGCAGTACTTC
TRBV5-1	-	once	TRBJ2-2	CASAGAGELFF	TGCGCCAGCGCTGGTGCTGGGGAGCTGTTTTTT
TRBV29-1	-	few	TRBJ2-7	CSVENRGSYEQYF	TGCAGCGTTGAAAACCGGGGCTCCTACGAGCAGTACTTC
TRBV5-6	-	few	TRBJ1-2	CASSLELSPKGYTF	TGTGCCAGCAGCTTGGAACTGAGCCCTAAGGGCTACACCTTC
TRBV27	TRBD1	-	TRBJ1-2	CASSFQGETATGEGGHIGYTF	TGTGCCAGCAGTTTTCAGGGTGAAACAGCGACAGGGGAGGGTGGCCATATCGGCTACACCTTC
TRBV24-1	-	few	TRBJ1-5	CATSDSQGPQHF	TGTGCCACCAGTGATTCCCAGGGGCCCCAGCATTTT
TRBV5-6	-	-	TRBJ2-7	CASSLMSRNEQYF	TGTGCCAGCAGCTTGATGTCACGGAACGAGCAGTACTTC
TRBV28	-	few	TRBJ1-2	CASSFFGGYGYTF	TGTGCCAGCAGTTTTTTCGGGGGCTATGGCTACACCTTC
TRBV2	-	-	TRBJ2-2	CASSVRGELFF	TGTGCCAGCAGTGTTCGGGGGGAGCTGTTTTTT
TRBV7-9	-	-	TRBJ1-5	CASSPVGGGSGNQPQHF	TGTGCCAGCAGCCCCGTTGGGGGCGGGTCGGGCAATCAGCCCCAGCATTTT
TRBV20-1	-	-	TRBJ1-1	CSARDLGTMNTEAFF	TGCAGTGCTAGAGATCTGGGGACAATGAACACTGAAGCTTTCTTT
TRBV4-1	-	-	TRBJ2-2	CASSPRDAGELFF	TGCGCCAGCAGCCCCAGGGACGCCGGGGAGCTGTTTTTT
TRBV5-6	TRBD2	-	TRBJ2-5	CASSSGDSGVFQETQYF	TGTGCCAGCAGCTCTGGAGATAGCGGGGTGTTCCAAGAGACCCAGTACTTC
TRBV14	-	few	TRBJ2-5	CASSPYKETQYF	TGTGCCAGCAGCCCTTATAAGGAGACCCAGTACTTC
TRBV12-3/TRBV12-4	-	-	TRBJ1-5	CASSQDFRVRNQPQHF	TGTGCCAGCAGTCAGGACTTCAGGGTACGCAATCAGCCCCAGCATTTT
TRBV19	-	few	TRBJ2-5	CASSPAGRSETQYF	TGTGCCAGTAGTCCCGCTGGGAGGTCAGAGACCCAGTACTTC
TRBV25-1	-	-	TRBJ2-7	CASSGPIKRSSYYEQYF	TGTGCCAGCAGTGGCCCGATAAAAAGGAGCAGTTACTACGAGCAGTACTTC
TRBV11-2	TRBD1	-	TRBJ1-2	CASSLGRQGQDGYTF	TGTGCCAGCAGCTTAGGGAGACAGGGCCAGGATGGCTACACCTTC
TRBV27	-	-	TRBJ2-1	CASSLSNRNEQFF	TGTGCCAGCAGTTTATCGAATCGCAATGAGCAGTTCTTC
TRBV12-3/TRBV12-4	TRBD1	-	TRBJ1-2	CASSEYDRARLYGYIF	TGTGCCAGCAGTGAATATGACAGGGCCCGCCTCTATGGCTACATCTTC
TRBV7-9	-	many	TRBJ1-5	CASSSTGLGQPQHF	TGTGCCAGCAGCTCAACAGGTCTGGGTCAGCCCCAGCATTTT
TRBV10-3	-	once	TRBJ1-4	CATYNRDTPTNEKLFF	TGTGCCACCTATAATCGGGACACCCCAACTAATGAAAAACTGTTTTTT
TRBV6-4	-	-	TRBJ1-1	CASSDGEGYTEAFF	TGTGCCAGCAGTGACGGCGAGGGTTACACTGAAGCTTTCTTT
TRBV5-4	-	-	TRBJ1-6	CASSTGKLSSYNSPLHF	TGTGCCAGCAGCACTGGGAAACTGAGCTCCTATAATTCACCCCTCCACTTT
TRBV12-3/TRBV12-4	-	-	TRBJ1-1	CASSFIIASSTEAFF	TGTGCCAGCAGTTTTATCATCGCGAGCAGCACTGAAGCTTTCTTT
TRBV7-9	-	-	TRBJ2-4	CASSLNGRGPAKNIQYF	TGTGCCAGCAGCTTAAACGGGCGGGGCCCAGCCAAAAACATTCAGTACTTC
TRBV10-3	-	few	TRBJ2-5	CAISGREEETQYF	TGTGCCATCAGTGGCCGGGAAGAAGAGACCCAGTACTTC
TRBV7-9	-	few	TRBJ1-5	CASSPRDISNQPQHF	TGTGCCAGCAGCCCCCGGGACATTAGCAATCAGCCCCAGCATTTT
TRBV7-8	-	-	TRBJ1-1	CASSQPISGSTEAFF	TGTGCCAGCAGCCAGCCGATATCGGGGAGCACTGAAGCTTTCTTT
TRBV11-3	TRBD1	-	TRBJ1-3	CASSSGQDAGNTIYF	TGTGCCAGCAGCTCAGGACAGGACGCTGGAAACACCATATATTTT
TRBV7-2	TRBD2	many	TRBJ2-1	CASNQIAGVPYNEQFF	TGTGCCAGCAACCAGATAGCGGGGGTACCCTACAATGAGCAGTTCTTC
TRBV20-1	-	-	TRBJ2-5	CSARRTITQETQYF	TGCAGTGCTAGAAGGACTATAACTCAAGAGACCCAGTACTTC
TRBV20-1	-	few	TRBJ2-7	CSAGRRGELYEQYF	TGCAGTGCCGGCAGAAGGGGGGAACTCTACGAGCAGTACTTC
TRBV6-5	-	-	TRBJ1-2	CASSYSSGNYGYTF	TGTGCCAGCAGTTACTCGTCGGGGAACTATGGCTACACCTTC
TRBV6-2/TRBV6-3	TRBD1	many	TRBJ2-7	CASSSFYRGLKEQYF	TGTGCCAGCAGTTCCTTTTACAGGGGGCTTAAAGAGCAGTACTTC